This T cell receptor (beta chain) emerged from a study of naive and memory T cell subsets. Broader study findings: TCRs were reportedly recovered from both biopsy types, mostly tuberculin test sites.

V dropped 0 bases and J dropped 8 bases, with 10 bases sitting between them. The CDR3 runs to 12 residues. Per the germline V gene, CDR1 is GTSNPN and CDR2 is SVGIG (reference sequence). Ligated cDNA underwent four rounds of PCR with nested alpha and beta constant region primers and SP2. TCRdb fed the UMI-ligation and nested PCR reads into MiXCR, producing one record per CDR3 protein. Here the sample spans 35,000 to 40,000 distinct CDR3 sequences, roughly 11% being singletons. On this clonotype itself: Its antigen is not identified.

Treatment specified: skin biopsy from PPD injection site in Mantoux-positive individual. TCR cDNA received a 3' ligated oligonucleotide that carried a UMI. The chain has TRBV30 and TRBJ1-2; D gene ambiguous. Source: skin, taken from a tuberculin skin test site. The origin of this receptor is an adult in good health. Here the CDR3 reads CAWSVSSFGYTF. DNA for the CDR3: TGTGCCTGGAGTGTATCTTCGTTCGGCTACACCTTC.